The T cell receptor beta chain under discussion was sequenced for a study of blood T cells in healthy people across ages. General observations from the study: No conclusive comparison of naive versus antigen-experienced cells was possible with unsorted PBMCs. More naive CD4+ cells and higher diversity marked long-lived donors relative to aged donors.

Each sample yielded at least 6 million isolated PBMCs. A J-beta primer mix and a sample-barcoded 5' primer were used in a second PCR of roughly 7 to 12 cycles. Each of the samples gave a minimum of 2.5 million paired-end reads that contained CDR3. A single record per CDR3 protein comes from TCRdb applying MiXCR to the 5' RACE reads. Of under 950,000 distinct CDR3 sequences listed, approximately 21% are singletons. There are 11 residues in the CDR3. Germline values: CDR1 SGHDN, CDR2 FVKESK. A word on this clonotype: Its antigen is currently unknown. The junction shows a germline mismatch at one end, possibly a read error.

This sequence was found in a man aged 65 to 85 in good health. The chain carries TRBV14 and TRBJ2-5; TRBD2 agrees at 8 bases. Specimen: blood. CDR3 DNA: TGTGCCAGCAGCCAACGGGGGGGCCTATTCTTC. Translated, it gives CASSQRGGLFF.